The rows below give T cell receptor beta chains drawn from one sample of a study of blood T cell repertoires in COVID-19. Assay used: immunoSEQ multiplex PCR; TCRdb lists only in-frame clones, some missing. The table includes roughly 260,000 clones, about 87% detected once. Input material: PBMCs or T cells enriched from blood (not recorded which). These receptors were collected from a young woman with acute COVID-19. CDR3s include the opening cysteine and the closing phenylalanine or tryptophan. D genes are given only for firm matches. For some rows the clone size is stated as once, few or many, or as a class when expanded; others skip it.

J	V	D	size	DNA	CDR3
TRBJ2-7	TRBV29-1	-	few	TGCAGCGTCAGAGCGAGGCACGAGCAGTACTTC	CSVRARHEQYF
TRBJ1-5	TRBV27	-	-	TGTGCCAGCAGACAGGAAGGTCAGCCCCAGCATTTT	CASRQEGQPQHF
TRBJ1-3	TRBV28	-	-	TGTGCCAGCAGTGTTTTGTTGTCGGGACATAGTTTCTCTGGAAACACCATATATTTT	CASSVLLSGHSFSGNTIYF
TRBJ1-2	TRBV29-1	-	-	TGCAGCGTTGAAGGGCAGGTCGGCTATGGCTACACCTTC	CSVEGQVGYGYTF
TRBJ1-1	TRBV19	-	once	TGTGCCAGTAGTATGACAGGAGAGACCACTGAAGCTTTCTTT	CASSMTGETTEAFF
TRBJ1-1	TRBV18	-	-	TGTGCCAGCTCACCACAGGGGATCGGCACTGAAGCTTTCTTT	CASSPQGIGTEAFF
TRBJ2-3	TRBV11-3	-	-	TGTGCCAGCAGCCGCAGGGGGGAGACAGATACGCAGTATTTT	CASSRRGETDTQYF
TRBJ1-6	TRBV7-9	TRBD1	few	TGTGCCAGCAGCTTTGGACAGGGGATTCCCCCCGCCATTTCACCCCTCCACTTT	CASSFGQGIPPAISPLHF
TRBJ2-7	TRBV12-3/TRBV12-4	-	-	TGTGCCAGCAGTTTTAAGGGGTACGAGCAGTACTTC	CASSFKGYEQYF
TRBJ2-3	TRBV18	TRBD2	-	TGTGCCAGCTCACAACTAGCGGGGGGAGATACGCAGTATTTT	CASSQLAGGDTQYF
TRBJ1-6	TRBV5-1	TRBD1	-	TGCGCCAGCAGCTCGAGCAGGGGGGAAAATTCACCCCTCCACTTT	CASSSSRGENSPLHF
TRBJ1-3	TRBV4-3	-	-	TGCGCCAGCAGCCAGGAACGACACGACAGCTCTGGAAACACCATATATTTT	CASSQERHDSSGNTIYF
TRBJ2-1	TRBV7-9	TRBD2	once	TGTGCCAGCAGCTTAGGGACTAGCGGGAGGAATGAGCAGTTCTTC	CASSLGTSGRNEQFF
TRBJ1-5	TRBV19	TRBD1	-	TGTGCCAGCGGGACAGGAACAAATCAGCCCCAGCATTTT	CASGTGTNQPQHF
TRBJ1-1	TRBV29-1	TRBD1	-	TGCAGCGTTGAGAGGGGACAGGACACTGAAGCTTTCTTT	CSVERGQDTEAFF
TRBJ2-5	TRBV5-1	TRBD1	-	TGCGCCAGCAGCTGGGGGACAGGGCCAGAGACCCAGTACTTC	CASSWGTGPETQYF
TRBJ1-3	TRBV4-1	-	-	TGCGCCAGCAGCCCCTTTACAGGACGGCGCTCTGGAAACACCATATATTTT	CASSPFTGRRSGNTIYF
TRBJ1-2	TRBV21-1	-	-	TGTGCCAGCAGCAAAGAGGGCAGGGGGCCTAACTATGGCTACACCTTC	CASSKEGRGPNYGYTF
TRBJ1-5	TRBV28	-	once	TGTGCCAGCAGTTTCGGCGCAGGGAATCAGCCCCAGCATTTT	CASSFGAGNQPQHF
TRBJ2-5	TRBV6-5	-	once	TGTGCCAGCAGTTACTCCCGTCCTACGCAAGAGACCCAGTACTTC	CASSYSRPTQETQYF
TRBJ1-2	TRBV27	-	once	TGTGCCAGCAGGCGGCAGGGCTCTAACTATGGCTACACCTTC	CASRRQGSNYGYTF
TRBJ2-2	TRBV2	-	many	TGTGCCAGCAGTGAATTTGGCGGGACCGGGGAGCTGTTTTTT	CASSEFGGTGELFF
TRBJ1-3	TRBV13	-	-	TGTGCCAGCAGCTTAGGCCGAGGTTCTGGAAACACCATATATTTT	CASSLGRGSGNTIYF
TRBJ1-4	TRBV18	TRBD1	-	TGTGCCAGCTCGCCGACAGGGACAAATGAAAAACTGTTTTTT	CASSPTGTNEKLFF
TRBJ2-2	TRBV18	TRBD2	-	TGTGCCAGCTCCCAGGGCGGGGGATCGAACACCGGGGAGCTGTTTTTT	CASSQGGGSNTGELFF
TRBJ1-5	TRBV19	-	-	TGTGCCAGTAGTCCCCGAGGCTCCGGGGGGAATCAGCCCCAGCATTTT	CASSPRGSGGNQPQHF
TRBJ2-1	TRBV3-1/TRBV3-2	TRBD1	-	TGTGCCAGCAGCCAAGAGGGACAGGGGTCCTACAATGAGCAGTTCTTC	CASSQEGQGSYNEQFF